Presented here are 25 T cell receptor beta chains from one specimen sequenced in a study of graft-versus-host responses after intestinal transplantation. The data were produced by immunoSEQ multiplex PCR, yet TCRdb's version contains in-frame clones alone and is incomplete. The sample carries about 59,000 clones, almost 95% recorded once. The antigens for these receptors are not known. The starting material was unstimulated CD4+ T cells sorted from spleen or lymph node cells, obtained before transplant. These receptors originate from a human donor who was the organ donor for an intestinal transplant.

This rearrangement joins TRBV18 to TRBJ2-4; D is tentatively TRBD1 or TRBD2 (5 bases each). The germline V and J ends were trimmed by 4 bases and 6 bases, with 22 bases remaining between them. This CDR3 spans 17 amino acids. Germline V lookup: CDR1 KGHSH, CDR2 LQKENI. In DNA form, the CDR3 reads TGTGCCAGCTCACTCCTGTGGGGCGGGCCCGCCGGAAACATTCAGTACTTC. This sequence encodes CASSLLWGGPAGNIQYF. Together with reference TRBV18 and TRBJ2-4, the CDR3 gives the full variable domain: NAGVMQNPRHLVRRRGQEARLRCSPMKGHSHVYWYRQLPEEGLKFMVYLQKENIIDESGMPKERFSAEFPKEGPSILRIQQVVRGDSAAYFCASSLLWGGPAGNIQYFGAGTRLSVL.

The CDR3 DNA follows: TGTGCCAGCAGCCAAGAAGGGAGCGGGGGTGAGACCCAGTACTTC. Its translation: CASSQEGSGGETQYF. The V call is TRBV4-2, the J call TRBJ2-5, with TRBD2 identical over 8 bases. Germline trimming cut 0 bases from V and 5 bases from J; bases unmatched to any gene: 5. The CDR3 is made up of 15 amino acids. The germline V gene has CDR1 LGHNA and CDR2 YNFKEQ.

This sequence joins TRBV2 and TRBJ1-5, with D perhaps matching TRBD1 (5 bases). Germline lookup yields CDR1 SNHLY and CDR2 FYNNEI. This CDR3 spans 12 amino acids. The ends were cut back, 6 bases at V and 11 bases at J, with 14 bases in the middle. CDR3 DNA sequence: TGTGCCAGCAGGGGGACCCTCTCGTCCCAGCATTTT. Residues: CASRGTLSSQHF.

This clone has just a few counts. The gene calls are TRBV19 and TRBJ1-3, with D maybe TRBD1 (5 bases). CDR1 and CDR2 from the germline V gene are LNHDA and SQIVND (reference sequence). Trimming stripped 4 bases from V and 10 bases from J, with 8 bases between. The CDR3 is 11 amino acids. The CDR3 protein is CASSKGRTIYF. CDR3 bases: TGTGCCAGTAGTAAGGGGAGGACCATATATTTT.

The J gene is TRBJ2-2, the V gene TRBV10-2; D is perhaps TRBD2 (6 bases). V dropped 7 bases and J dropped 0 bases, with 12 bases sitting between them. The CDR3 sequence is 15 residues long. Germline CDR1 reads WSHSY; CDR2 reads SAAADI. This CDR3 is CASKVGGANTGELFF. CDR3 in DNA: TGCGCCAGCAAAGTCGGCGGGGCGAACACCGGGGAGCTGTTTTTT.

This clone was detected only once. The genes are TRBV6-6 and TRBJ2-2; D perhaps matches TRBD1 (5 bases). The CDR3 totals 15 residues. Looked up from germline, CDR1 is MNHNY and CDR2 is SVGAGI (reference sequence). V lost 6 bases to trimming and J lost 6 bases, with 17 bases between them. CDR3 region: CASRETDKLAGELFF. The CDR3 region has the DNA TGTGCCAGCAGAGAGACAGACAAACTGGCCGGGGAGCTGTTTTTT.

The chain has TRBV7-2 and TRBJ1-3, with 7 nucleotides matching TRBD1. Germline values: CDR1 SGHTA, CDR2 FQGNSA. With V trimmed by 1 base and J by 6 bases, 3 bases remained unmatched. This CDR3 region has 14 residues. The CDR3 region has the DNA TGTGCCAGCAGCTTAGAGGACAGGACAAACACCATATATTTT. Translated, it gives CASSLEDRTNTIYF.

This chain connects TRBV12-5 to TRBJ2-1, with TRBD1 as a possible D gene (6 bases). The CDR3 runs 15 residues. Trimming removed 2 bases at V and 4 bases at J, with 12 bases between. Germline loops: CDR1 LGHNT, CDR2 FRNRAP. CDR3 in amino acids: CASGLRTGSYNEQFF. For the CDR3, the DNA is TGTGCTAGTGGTTTGAGAACAGGGTCTTACAATGAGCAGTTCTTC.

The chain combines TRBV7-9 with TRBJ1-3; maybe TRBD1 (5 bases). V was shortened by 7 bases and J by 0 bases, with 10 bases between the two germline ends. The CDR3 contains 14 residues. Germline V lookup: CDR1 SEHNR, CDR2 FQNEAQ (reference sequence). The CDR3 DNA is TGTGCCAGCAATCCACAGGACTCTGGAAACACCATATATTTT. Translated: CASNPQDSGNTIYF.

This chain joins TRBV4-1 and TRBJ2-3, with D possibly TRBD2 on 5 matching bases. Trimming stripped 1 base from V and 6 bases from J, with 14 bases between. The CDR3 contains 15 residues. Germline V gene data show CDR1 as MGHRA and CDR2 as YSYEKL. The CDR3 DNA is TGCGCCAGCAGCCAAGTGCCAGCGGACGAGGATACGCAGTATTTT. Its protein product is CASSQVPADEDTQYF.

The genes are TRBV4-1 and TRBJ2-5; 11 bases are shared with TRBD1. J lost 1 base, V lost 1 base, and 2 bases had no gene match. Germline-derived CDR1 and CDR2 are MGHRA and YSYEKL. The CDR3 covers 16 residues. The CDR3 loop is CASSQGDRGSQETQYF. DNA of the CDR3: TGCGCCAGCAGCCAAGGGGACAGGGGGTCCCAAGAGACCCAGTACTTC.

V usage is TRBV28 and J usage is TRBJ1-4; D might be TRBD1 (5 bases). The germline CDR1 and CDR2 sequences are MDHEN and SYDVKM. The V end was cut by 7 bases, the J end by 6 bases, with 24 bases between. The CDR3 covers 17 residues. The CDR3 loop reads CASTPYGGRRRDEKLFF. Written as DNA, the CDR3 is TGTGCCAGCACTCCTTATGGGGGTCGGAGAAGGGATGAAAAACTGTTTTTT. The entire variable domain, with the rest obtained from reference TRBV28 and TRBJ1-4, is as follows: DVKVTQSSRYLVKRTGEKVFLECVQDMDHENMFWYRQDPGLGLRLIYFSYDVKMKEKGDIPEGYSVSREKKERFSLILESASTNQTSMYLCASTPYGGRRRDEKLFFGSGTQLSVL.

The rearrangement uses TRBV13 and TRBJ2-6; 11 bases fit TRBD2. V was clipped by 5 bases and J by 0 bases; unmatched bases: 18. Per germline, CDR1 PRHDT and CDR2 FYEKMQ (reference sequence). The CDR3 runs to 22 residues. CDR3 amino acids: CASSPRLAGTIRARSGANVLTF. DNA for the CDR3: TGTGCCAGCAGCCCAAGACTAGCGGGGACGATACGAGCCCGCTCTGGGGCCAACGTCCTGACTTTC.

CDR3 sequence reads: CASSLSGAYYEQYF. The CDR3 nucleotides read TGTGCCAGCAGCTTGTCAGGGGCCTACTACGAGCAGTACTTC. This chain uses TRBV5-6 with TRBJ2-7; D is perhaps TRBD1 (6 bases). The germline CDR1 and CDR2 sequences are SGHDT and YYEEEE. CDR3 length: 14 residues. V was clipped by 1 base and J by 3 bases, with 11 bases between them.

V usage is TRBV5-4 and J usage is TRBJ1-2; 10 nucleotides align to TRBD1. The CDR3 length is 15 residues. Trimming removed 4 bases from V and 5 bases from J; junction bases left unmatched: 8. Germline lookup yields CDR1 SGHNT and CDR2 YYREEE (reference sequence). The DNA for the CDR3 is TGTGCCAGCAGCGACCGACAGGGGGCCCGTTATGGCTACACCTTC. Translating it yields CASSDRQGARYGYTF.

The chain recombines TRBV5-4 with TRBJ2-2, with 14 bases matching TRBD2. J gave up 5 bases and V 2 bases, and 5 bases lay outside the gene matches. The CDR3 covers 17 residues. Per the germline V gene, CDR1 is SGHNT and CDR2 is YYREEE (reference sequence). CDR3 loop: CASSFPGLAGETGELFF. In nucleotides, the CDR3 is TGTGCCAGCAGCTTCCCGGGACTAGCGGGGGAGACCGGGGAGCTGTTTTTT. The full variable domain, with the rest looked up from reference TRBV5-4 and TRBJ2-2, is ETGVTQSPTHLIKTRGQQVTLRCSSQSGHNTVSWYQQALGQGPQFIFQYYREEENGRGNFPPRFSGLQFPNYSSELNVNALELDDSALYLCASSFPGLAGETGELFFGEGSRLTVL.

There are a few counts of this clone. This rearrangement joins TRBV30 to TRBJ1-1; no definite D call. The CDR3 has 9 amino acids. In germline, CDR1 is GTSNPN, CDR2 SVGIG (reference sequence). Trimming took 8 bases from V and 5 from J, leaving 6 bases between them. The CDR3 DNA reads TGTGCCCAGCAGACTGAAGCTTTCTTT. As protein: CAQQTEAFF.

CDR3 DNA: TGCAGCGCCACGCCACTTCTAGAGATGGGCACAGATACGCAGTATTTT. Translation gives CSATPLLEMGTDTQYF. J is TRBJ2-3 and V is TRBV29-1; D is ambiguous. The germline V and J ends were trimmed by 7 bases and 1 base, with 21 bases remaining between them. The CDR3 consists of 16 residues. The germline gives CDR1 SQVTM, CDR2 ANQGSEA.

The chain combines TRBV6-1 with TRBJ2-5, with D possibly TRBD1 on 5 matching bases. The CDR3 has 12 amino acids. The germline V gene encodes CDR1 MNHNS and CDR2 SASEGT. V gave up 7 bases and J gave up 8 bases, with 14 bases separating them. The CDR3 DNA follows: TGTGCCAGCACCGACAGTCCCGAAACCCAGTACTTC. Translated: CASTDSPETQYF.

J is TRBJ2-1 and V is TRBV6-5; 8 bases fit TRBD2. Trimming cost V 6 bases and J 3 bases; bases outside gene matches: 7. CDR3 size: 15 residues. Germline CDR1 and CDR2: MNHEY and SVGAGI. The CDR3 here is CASRISGAGYNEQFF. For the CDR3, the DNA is TGTGCCAGCAGAATTAGCGGGGCGGGCTACAATGAGCAGTTCTTC.

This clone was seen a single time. CDR3 DNA: TGTGCCAGCAGCTTAGCTAGCGGGGGCCACTACGAGCAGTACTTC. Translation: CASSLASGGHYEQYF. The rearrangement joins TRBV7-8 to TRBJ2-7; 9 nucleotides align to TRBD2. The trim removed 0 bases at V and 3 bases at J, leaving 3 bases unmatched. CDR3 length equals 15 residues. Germline V gives CDR1 SGHVS, CDR2 FQNEAQ.

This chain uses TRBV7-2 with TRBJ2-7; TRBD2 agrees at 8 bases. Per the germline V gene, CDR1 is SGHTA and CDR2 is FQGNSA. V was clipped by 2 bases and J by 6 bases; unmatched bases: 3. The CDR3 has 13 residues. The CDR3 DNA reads TGTGCCAGCAGCTTAAACGGGGGGGCCGAGCAGTACTTC. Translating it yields CASSLNGGAEQYF. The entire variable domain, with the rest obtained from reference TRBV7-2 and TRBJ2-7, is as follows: GAGVSQSPSNKVTEKGKDVELRCDPISGHTALYWYRQSLGQGLEFLIYFQGNSAPDKSGLPSDRFSAERTGGSVSTLTIQRTQQEDSAVYLCASSLNGGAEQYFGPGTRLTVT.

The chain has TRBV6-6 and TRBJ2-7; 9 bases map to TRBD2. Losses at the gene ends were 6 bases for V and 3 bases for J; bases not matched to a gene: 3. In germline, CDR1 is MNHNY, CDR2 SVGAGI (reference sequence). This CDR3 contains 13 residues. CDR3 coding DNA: TGTGCCAGCAGAAGCGGGGGGATCTACGAGCAGTACTTC. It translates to CASRSGGIYEQYF.

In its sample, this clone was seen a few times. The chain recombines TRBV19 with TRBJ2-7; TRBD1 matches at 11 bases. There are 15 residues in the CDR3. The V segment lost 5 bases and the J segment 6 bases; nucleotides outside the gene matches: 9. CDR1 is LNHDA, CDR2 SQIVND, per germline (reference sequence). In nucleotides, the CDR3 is TGTGCCAGTAGTCCCCGGACAGGGGGCGGCCCCGAGCAGTACTTC. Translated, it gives CASSPRTGGGPEQYF. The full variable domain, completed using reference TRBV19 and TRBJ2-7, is DGGITQSPKYLFRKEGQNVTLSCEQNLNHDAMYWYRQDPGQGLRLIYYSQIVNDFQKGDIAEGYSVSREKKESFPLTVTSAQKNPTAFYLCASSPRTGGGPEQYFGPGTRLTVT.

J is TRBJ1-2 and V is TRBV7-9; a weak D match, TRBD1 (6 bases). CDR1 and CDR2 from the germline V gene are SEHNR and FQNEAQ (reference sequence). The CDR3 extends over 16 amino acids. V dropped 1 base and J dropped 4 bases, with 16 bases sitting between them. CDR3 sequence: CASSLGSGVYGYGYTF. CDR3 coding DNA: TGTGCCAGCAGCTTAGGTTCAGGGGTCTACGGCTATGGCTACACCTTC. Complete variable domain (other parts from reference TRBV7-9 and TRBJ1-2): DTGVSQNPRHKITKRGQNVTFRCDPISEHNRLYWYRQTLGQGPEFLTYFQNEAQLEKSRLLSDRFSAERPKGSFSTLEIQRTEQGDSAMYLCASSLGSGVYGYGYTFGSGTRLTVV.